The 29 T cell receptor beta chains presented below share a single source sample, sequenced in a study of T-cell memory formation after mild COVID-19. TCRdb itself ran the 5' RACE reads through MiXCR, one entry per CDR3 protein. The table includes 150,000 or so distinct CDR3 sequences, about 14% detected once. The sample comprised PBMCs or a T cell subset sorted from them (not recorded which). The source is an adult woman who had mild COVID-19 (a few samples of this study predate the infection). Cell type and time point are not known.

The chain uses TRBV24-1 and TRBJ2-3; the D gene is possibly TRBD2 (5 bases). The V and J ends lost 9 bases and 6 bases respectively, with 12 bases between them. The CDR3 runs 12 residues. Per germline, CDR1 KGHDR and CDR2 SFDVKD. CDR3 region: CATSSGEDTQYF. The CDR3 DNA is TGTGCCACCTCATCCGGGGAGGATACGCAGTATTTT.

The rearrangement uses TRBV20-1 and TRBJ1-4, with D possibly being TRBD1 (5 bases). Germline V gene data show CDR1 as DFQATT and CDR2 as SNEGSKA (reference sequence). This CDR3 contains 12 residues. V was pared by 4 bases and J by 8 bases, with 11 bases between. The CDR3 nucleotides read TGCAGTGCTAAGACAGAAACAGAAAAACTGTTTTTT. Translating gives CSAKTETEKLFF.

CDR3 coding DNA: TGCGCCAGCAGCCAAGATCGGGCCCAGCTAGCGGGAGATGAGCAGTTCTTC. Protein product: CASSQDRAQLAGDEQFF. V is TRBV4-1 and J is TRBJ2-1, with TRBD2 identical over 10 bases. V trimming: 0 bases; J trimming: 8 bases; junction bases outside the gene matches: 10. Germline CDR1 is MGHRA and CDR2 is YSYEKL. This CDR3 contains 17 residues.

This clonotype was seen more than once but under ten times. The chain uses TRBV6-5 and TRBJ1-5, with D possibly matching TRBD1 (6 bases). The CDR3 consists of 13 residues. Germline CDR1 MNHEY, CDR2 SVGAGI. V was trimmed by 6 bases and J by 4 bases, leaving 10 bases between them. DNA for the CDR3: TGTGCCAGCAGCCAGGACAGTAATCAGCCCCAGCATTTT. Its protein is CASSQDSNQPQHF.

CDR3 in DNA: TGTGCCAGCAGTGAGGACAGCCTCGGGGACTATGGCTACACCTTC. It translates to CASSEDSLGDYGYTF. The chain combines TRBV6-1 with TRBJ1-2, with D maybe TRBD1 (6 bases). The length of the CDR3 is 15 residues. Trimming stripped 3 bases from V and 3 bases from J, with 14 bases between. Per the germline V gene, CDR1 is MNHNS and CDR2 is SASEGT.

The rearrangement joins TRBV24-1 to TRBJ2-3; D call uncertain. Germline V lookup: CDR1 KGHDR, CDR2 SFDVKD. The germline V and J ends were trimmed by 6 bases and 7 bases, with 13 bases remaining between them. This CDR3 is 13 amino acids long. The CDR3 nucleotides are TGTGCCACCAGTCACTCCCTAGGAAATACGCAGTATTTT. This translates into CATSHSLGNTQYF.

This clonotype was seen many times. The gene calls are TRBV5-1 and TRBJ2-3, with D possibly matching TRBD2 (6 bases). The germline CDR1 and CDR2 sequences are SGHRS and YFSETQ. This CDR3 region has 15 residues. The V end lost 0 bases, the J end lost 1 base, and 9 bases lay between the germline ends. The CDR3: CASSLDSGRTDTQYF. CDR3 DNA: TGCGCCAGCAGCTTGGATAGCGGTCGCACAGATACGCAGTATTTT.

This clonotype was seen a handful of times. V gene TRBV30 combines with J gene TRBJ2-7; 7 bases are shared with TRBD2. Germline loops: CDR1 GTSNPN, CDR2 SVGIG (reference sequence). The CDR3 consists of 14 residues. V dropped 1 base and J dropped 0; count of bases not matched to a gene: 3. CDR3 region: CAWSGEGSSYEQYF. The CDR3 region has the DNA TGTGCCTGGAGTGGGGAGGGGAGCTCCTACGAGCAGTACTTC.

This clonotype was observed a handful of times. The chain couples TRBV12-3 or TRBV12-4 to TRBJ2-7; 9 positions match TRBD2. This CDR3 comprises 16 residues. Unmatched junction bases numbered 13, after V lost 5 bases and J lost 5 bases. The CDR3 is CASSQGGWTSAHEQYF. The CDR3, as DNA: TGTGCCAGCAGTCAGGGGGGCTGGACTAGCGCGCACGAGCAGTACTTC.

J is TRBJ2-1 and V is TRBV4-2, with 12 bases that match TRBD2. After removal of 1 base from V and 7 bases from J, the junction contained 5 bases not matched to a gene. This CDR3 is built from 16 residues. In germline, CDR1 is LGHNA, CDR2 YNFKEQ. Here the CDR3 reads CASSQVGLAGGNEQFF. Written as DNA, the CDR3 is TGTGCCAGCAGCCAAGTAGGCCTAGCGGGGGGGAATGAGCAGTTCTTC.

The chain links TRBV7-3 to TRBJ2-1; D perhaps matches TRBD1 (5 bases). Germline V gives CDR1 SGHTA, CDR2 FQGTGA. CDR3 length: 11 residues. With 5 bases removed from V and 12 bases from J, the gap between germline ends came to 11 bases. The CDR3 region has the DNA TGTGCCAGCAGCCAGGGCGCCGGGCAGTTCTTC. It is translated as CASSQGAGQFF.

This chain links TRBV29-1 with TRBJ2-7; D tentatively fits TRBD1 or TRBD2 (6 bases each). The germline CDR1 and CDR2 sequences are SQVTM and ANQGSEA. This CDR3 is built from 13 residues. Trimming left V 6 bases short and J 0 bases short, with 12 bases between. The CDR3 here is CSVGGPSSYEQYF. CDR3 DNA sequence: TGCAGCGTGGGGGGCCCCAGCTCCTACGAGCAGTACTTC.

The chain links TRBV20-1 to TRBJ2-3, with TRBD2 matching over 10 bases. From germline, CDR1 is DFQATT and CDR2 SNEGSKA (reference sequence). The trim removed 3 bases at V and 0 bases at J, leaving 9 bases unmatched. The CDR3 length is 17 residues. CDR3 in DNA: TGCAGTGCTAGTACTAGCGGGACAACTTCTAGCACAGATACGCAGTATTTT. It is translated as CSASTSGTTSSTDTQYF.

This clonotype appeared a single time. The chain combines TRBV4-3 with TRBJ1-5, with D hard to call. This CDR3 has 15 amino acids. V dropped 0 bases and J dropped 4 bases, with 10 bases sitting between them. CDR1 is LGHNA and CDR2 is YSLEER in the germline V gene. CDR3 residues: CASSQDVQVNQPQHF. CDR3 nucleotides: TGCGCCAGCAGCCAAGATGTGCAGGTTAATCAGCCCCAGCATTTT.

CDR3 residues: CASSPSLGASWQFF. In nucleotides, the CDR3 is TGCGCCAGCAGCCCCTCGCTAGGCGCATCCTGGCAGTTCTTC. The rearrangement joins TRBV4-1 to TRBJ2-1; D uncertain. With 4 bases removed from V and 12 bases from J, the gap between germline ends came to 19 bases. CDR3 size: 14 residues. Germline V lookup: CDR1 MGHRA, CDR2 YSYEKL.

The chain combines TRBV9 with TRBJ2-6, with D perhaps assigned TRBD1 or TRBD2 (5 bases each). From germline, CDR1 is SGDLS and CDR2 YYNGEE. Trimming shortened V by 4 bases and J by 0 bases, and 11 bases separated the two germline ends. The CDR3 has 16 amino acids. Here the CDR3 DNA reads TGTGCCAGCAGCAGGGGAGTTGCCTCTGGGGCCAACGTCCTGACTTTC. This gives the protein CASSRGVASGANVLTF.

The chain carries TRBV24-1 and TRBJ2-2; 8 bases agree with TRBD1. The germline V gene has CDR1 KGHDR and CDR2 SFDVKD. Trimming removed 1 base from V and 4 bases from J; junction bases left unmatched: 13. This CDR3 contains 19 residues. DNA of the CDR3: TGTGCCACCAGTGATTTCAACACCCCGGGACAGGCCTCCACCGGGGAGCTGTTTTTT. Amino acids: CATSDFNTPGQASTGELFF.

This clonotype showed up just a few times. V is TRBV12-3 or TRBV12-4 and J is TRBJ2-5; TRBD1 is a possible D gene (6 bases). V dropped 6 bases and J dropped 9 bases, with 23 bases sitting between them. The CDR3 runs 15 residues. CDR3 in DNA: TGTGCCAGCAGGGGGACACAGGGCCTCACTGGTTCCCAGTACTTC. This gives the protein CASRGTQGLTGSQYF.

This clonotype was observed at least ten times. This rearrangement joins TRBV6-6 to TRBJ2-1; TRBD2 aligns across 9 bases. The CDR3 contains 17 residues. Looked up from germline, CDR1 is MNHNY and CDR2 is SVGAGI (reference sequence). J gave up 7 bases and V 0 bases, and 10 bases lay outside the gene matches. For the CDR3, the DNA is TGTGCCAGCAGTTACTCTCCCTGGCGGGAGGGCCAAAATGAGCAGTTCTTC. It codes for CASSYSPWREGQNEQFF.

The chain is built from TRBV3-1 and TRBJ1-6; weak D call: TRBD1 (6 bases). V shed 1 base and J shed 4 bases, with 8 bases lying between them. Looked up from germline, CDR1 is LGHDT and CDR2 is YNNKEL (reference sequence). This CDR3 region has 15 residues. CDR3 nucleotides: TGTGCCAGCAGCCAAGGGACAGATTATAATTCACCCCTCCACTTT. Translation: CASSQGTDYNSPLHF. Looking up the rest from reference TRBV3-1 and TRBJ1-6 gives the full variable domain: DTAVSQTPKYLVTQMGNDKSIKCEQNLGHDTMYWYKQDSKKFLKIMFSYNNKELIINETVPNRFSPKSPDKAHLNLHINSLELGDSAVYFCASSQGTDYNSPLHFGNGTRLTVT.

This clonotype was seen only a few times. This chain uses TRBV12-3 or TRBV12-4 with TRBJ1-1; 7 nucleotides agree with TRBD1. This CDR3 spans 16 amino acids. Trimming cost V 6 bases and J 0 bases; bases outside gene matches: 10. The CDR3 DNA reads as TGTGCCAGCAGCCCTCGGACAGGAATATTGAACACTGAAGCTTTCTTT. Translation: CASSPRTGILNTEAFF.

In this sample, this clonotype turned up a few times. V is TRBV5-5 and J is TRBJ2-2; D is uncertain. The CDR3 contains 15 residues. Per germline, CDR1 SGHKS and CDR2 YYEKEE (reference sequence). The germline V and J ends were trimmed by 1 base and 1 base, with 8 bases remaining between them. The CDR3 loop is CASSLYEGNTGELFF. The DNA of the CDR3 is TGTGCCAGCAGCTTGTACGAAGGGAACACCGGGGAGCTGTTTTTT.

The V and J genes are TRBV28 and TRBJ1-5; D remains ambiguous. The ends were cut back, 6 bases at V and 7 bases at J, with 16 bases in the middle. CDR1 MDHEN and CDR2 SYDVKM come from the germline V gene. The CDR3 length is 14 residues. CDR3 in DNA: TGTGCCAGCAGCTCCAGTGTCCTTATGCAGCCCCAGCATTTT. It is translated as CASSSSVLMQPQHF.

This clonotype has only a few counts. The chain uses TRBV3-1 and TRBJ2-3, with D possibly TRBD2 on 6 matching bases. With 0 bases removed from V and 0 bases from J, the gap between germline ends came to 10 bases. Per germline, CDR1 LGHDT and CDR2 YNNKEL (reference sequence). The CDR3 is 16 residues long. CDR3 in DNA: TGTGCCAGCAGCCAAGAAGGAGGGATCAGCACAGATACGCAGTATTTT. Amino acids: CASSQEGGISTDTQYF.

The V call is TRBV3-1, the J call TRBJ2-1, with 7 bases fitting TRBD2. CDR3 size: 15 residues. V was clipped by 1 base and J by 5 bases; unmatched bases: 5. Germline V gives CDR1 LGHDT, CDR2 YNNKEL (reference sequence). As DNA, the CDR3 is TGTGCCAGCAGCCAAGCGGGGGGAACGAACAATGAGCAGTTCTTC. The encoded protein is CASSQAGGTNNEQFF.

V is TRBV11-3 and J is TRBJ2-4, with 7 bases aligning to TRBD1. This CDR3 contains 14 residues. V shed 6 bases, J shed 2 bases, and the junction held 4 bases outside the gene matches. The germline V gene encodes CDR1 SGHNT and CDR2 YENEEA. The CDR3 protein is CASRSGGPKNIQYF. The DNA for the CDR3 is TGTGCCAGCAGATCAGGGGGTCCCAAAAACATTCAGTACTTC.

The chain is built from TRBV9 and TRBJ2-1, with D uncertain. CDR3 size: 13 residues. From germline, CDR1 is SGDLS and CDR2 YYNGEE. V was cut by 0 bases and J by 7 bases, with 8 bases left in between. The CDR3: CASSVGGGNEQFF. The CDR3 DNA sequence: TGTGCCAGCAGCGTAGGGGGTGGGAATGAGCAGTTCTTC.

The V and J genes are TRBV20-1 and TRBJ1-1, with 7 bases that match TRBD1. Unmatched junction bases numbered 3, after V lost 8 bases and J lost 0 bases. The CDR3 consists of 12 residues. Germline-derived CDR1 and CDR2 are DFQATT and SNEGSKA (reference sequence). The chain's CDR3 is CSPTGMNTEAFF. As DNA, the CDR3 is TGCAGTCCGACAGGGATGAACACTGAAGCTTTCTTT.

The CDR3 loop reads CASRKGGSNQPQHF. The CDR3 bases are TGTGCCAGCCGGAAGGGCGGGAGCAATCAGCCCCAGCATTTT. This chain uses TRBV19 with TRBJ1-5; D is uncertain. Trimming stripped 9 bases from V and 1 base from J, with 13 bases between. Germline loops: CDR1 LNHDA, CDR2 SQIVND (reference sequence). This CDR3 comprises 14 residues. The full variable domain, completed using reference TRBV19 and TRBJ1-5, is DGGITQSPKYLFRKEGQNVTLSCEQNLNHDAMYWYRQDPGQGLRLIYYSQIVNDFQKGDIAEGYSVSREKKESFPLTVTSAQKNPTAFYLCASRKGGSNQPQHFGDGTRLSIL.